This entry features one TCR beta chain sequence. Its antigen remains unidentified. This sample was included in a study of blood T cells in healthy people across ages. Broader study findings: Fewer expanded clones and more diversity marked long-lived versus aged donors.

Next came a second PCR, run for about 6 to 11 cycles, which used a sample-barcoded 5' primer along with a J-beta primer mix. Researchers report that a template-switch adaptor with 12 random nucleotides tagged each cDNA molecule. TCRdb independently ran MiXCR on the 5' RACE reads; one entry per CDR3 protein. The sample shows fewer than 2,000,000 distinct CDR3 sequences, approximately 40% of them seen only once. CDR1 and CDR2 (germline): SQVTM, ANQGSEA. The CDR3 extends over 12 amino acids. Researchers report isolating at least 7 million PBMCs per sample. Each sample yielded at least 6 micrograms of PBMC total RNA.

The chain uses TRBV29-1 and TRBJ2-7; 9 bases fit TRBD1. The closer fit of TRBJ2-5 to the DNA end suggests the J call may be wrong. Source material: blood. The TCR was taken from a human donor in good health. The DNA for the CDR3 is TGCAGCGTCGGACAGGGGTATGAGACCCAGTACTTC. Amino acids: CSVGQGYETQYF.